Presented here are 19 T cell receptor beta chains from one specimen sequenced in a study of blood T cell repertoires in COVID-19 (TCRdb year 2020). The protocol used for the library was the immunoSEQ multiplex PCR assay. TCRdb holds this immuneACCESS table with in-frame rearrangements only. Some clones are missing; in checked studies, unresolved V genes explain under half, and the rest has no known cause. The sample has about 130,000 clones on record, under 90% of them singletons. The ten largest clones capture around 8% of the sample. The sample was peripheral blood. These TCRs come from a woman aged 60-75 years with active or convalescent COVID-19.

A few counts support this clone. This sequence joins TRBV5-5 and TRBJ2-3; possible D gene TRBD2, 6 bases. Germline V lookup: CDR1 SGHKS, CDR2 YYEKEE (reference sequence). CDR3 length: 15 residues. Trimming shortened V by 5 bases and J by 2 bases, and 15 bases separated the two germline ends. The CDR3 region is CASSSLGGATDTQYF. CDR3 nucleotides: TGTGCCAGCAGTTCTCTCGGCGGGGCCACAGATACGCAGTATTTT.

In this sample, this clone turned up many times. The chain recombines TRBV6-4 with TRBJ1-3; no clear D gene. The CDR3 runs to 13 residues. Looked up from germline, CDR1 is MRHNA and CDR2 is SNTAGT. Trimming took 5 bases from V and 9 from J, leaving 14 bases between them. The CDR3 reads CASSLRLGSTIYF. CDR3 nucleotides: TGTGCCAGCAGTTTGCGGCTTGGGAGCACCATATATTTT.

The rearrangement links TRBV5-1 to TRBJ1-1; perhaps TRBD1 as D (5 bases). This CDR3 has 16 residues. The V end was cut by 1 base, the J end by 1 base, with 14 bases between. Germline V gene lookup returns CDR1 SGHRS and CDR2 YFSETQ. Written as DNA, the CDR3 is TGCGCCAGCAGCTTGCGTGGGAGGGGTCAGAACACTGAAGCTTTCTTT. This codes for CASSLRGRGQNTEAFF.

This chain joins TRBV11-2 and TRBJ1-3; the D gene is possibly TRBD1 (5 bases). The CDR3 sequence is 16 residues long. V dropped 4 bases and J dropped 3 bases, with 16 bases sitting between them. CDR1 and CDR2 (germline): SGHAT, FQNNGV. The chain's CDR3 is CASSSKPRGDGNTIYF. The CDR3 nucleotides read TGTGCCAGCAGCTCCAAGCCCCGGGGGGATGGAAACACCATATATTTT.

The CDR3 DNA follows: TGTGCCAGCAGCTTTACAGGGGAGAGCTCCTATAATTCACCCCTCCACTTT. It encodes CASSFTGESSYNSPLHF. The chain employs TRBV13 and TRBJ1-6, with 7 bases lining up with TRBD1. V was pared by 3 bases and J by 0 bases, with 5 bases of the junction left unmatched. CDR1 and CDR2 (germline): PRHDT, FYEKMQ (reference sequence). The CDR3 length is 17 residues.

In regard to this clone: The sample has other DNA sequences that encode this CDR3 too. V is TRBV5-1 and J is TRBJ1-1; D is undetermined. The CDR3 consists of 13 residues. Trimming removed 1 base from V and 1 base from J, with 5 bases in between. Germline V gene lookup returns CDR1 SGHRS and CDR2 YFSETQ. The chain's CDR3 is CASSLQENTEAFF. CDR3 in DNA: TGCGCCAGCAGCTTGCAGGAGAACACTGAAGCTTTCTTT.

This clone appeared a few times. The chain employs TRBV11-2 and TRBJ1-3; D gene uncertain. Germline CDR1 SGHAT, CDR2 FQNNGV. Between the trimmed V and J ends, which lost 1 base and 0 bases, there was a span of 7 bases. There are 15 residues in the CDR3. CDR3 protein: CASSLGHTSGNTIYF. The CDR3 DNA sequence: TGTGCCAGCAGCTTAGGCCACACCTCTGGAAACACCATATATTTT.

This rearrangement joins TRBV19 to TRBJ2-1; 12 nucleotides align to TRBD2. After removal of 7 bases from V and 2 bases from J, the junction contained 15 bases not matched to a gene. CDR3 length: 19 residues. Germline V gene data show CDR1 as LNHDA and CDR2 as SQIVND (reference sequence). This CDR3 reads CASNPMGLAGPPPYNEQFF. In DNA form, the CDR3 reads TGTGCCAGTAACCCAATGGGACTAGCGGGTCCTCCACCCTACAATGAGCAGTTCTTC. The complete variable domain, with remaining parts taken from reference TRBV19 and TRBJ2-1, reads DGGITQSPKYLFRKEGQNVTLSCEQNLNHDAMYWYRQDPGQGLRLIYYSQIVNDFQKGDIAEGYSVSREKKESFPLTVTSAQKNPTAFYLCASNPMGLAGPPPYNEQFFGPGTRLTVL.

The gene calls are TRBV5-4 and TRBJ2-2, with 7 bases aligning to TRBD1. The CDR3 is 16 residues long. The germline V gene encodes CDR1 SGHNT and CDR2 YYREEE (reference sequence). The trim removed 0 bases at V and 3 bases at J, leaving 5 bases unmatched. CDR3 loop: CASSLGNRGDTGELFF. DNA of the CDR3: TGTGCCAGCAGCTTGGGAAACAGGGGCGACACCGGGGAGCTGTTTTTT.

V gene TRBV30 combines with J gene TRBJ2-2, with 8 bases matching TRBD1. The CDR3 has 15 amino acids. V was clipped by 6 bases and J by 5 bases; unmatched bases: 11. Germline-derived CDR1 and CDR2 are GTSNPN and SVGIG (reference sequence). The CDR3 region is CACQKTGAITGELFF. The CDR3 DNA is TGTGCCTGCCAAAAGACAGGGGCTATAACCGGGGAGCTGTTTTTT.

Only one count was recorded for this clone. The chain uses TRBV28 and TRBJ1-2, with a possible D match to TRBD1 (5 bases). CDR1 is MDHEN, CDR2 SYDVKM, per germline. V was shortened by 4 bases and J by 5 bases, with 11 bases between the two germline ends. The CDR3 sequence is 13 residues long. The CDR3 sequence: CASSWGRSYGYTF. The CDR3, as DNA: TGTGCCAGCAGTTGGGGCAGGTCTTATGGCTACACCTTC.

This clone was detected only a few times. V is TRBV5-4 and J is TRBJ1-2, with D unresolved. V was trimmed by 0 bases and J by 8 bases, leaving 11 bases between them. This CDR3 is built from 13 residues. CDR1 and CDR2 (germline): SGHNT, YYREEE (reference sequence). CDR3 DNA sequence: TGTGCCAGCAGCTTGGTTACAGCGGAAGGCTACACCTTC. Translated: CASSLVTAEGYTF. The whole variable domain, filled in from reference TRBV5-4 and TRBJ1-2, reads ETGVTQSPTHLIKTRGQQVTLRCSSQSGHNTVSWYQQALGQGPQFIFQYYREEENGRGNFPPRFSGLQFPNYSSELNVNALELDDSALYLCASSLVTAEGYTFGSGTRLTVV.

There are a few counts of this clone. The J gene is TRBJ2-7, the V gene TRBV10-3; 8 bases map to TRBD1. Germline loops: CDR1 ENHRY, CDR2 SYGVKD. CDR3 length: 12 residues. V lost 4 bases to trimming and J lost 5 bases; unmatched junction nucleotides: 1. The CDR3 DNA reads TGTGCCATCAGTGGGACAGGGAACGAGCAGTACGTC. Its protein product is CAISGTGNEQYV.

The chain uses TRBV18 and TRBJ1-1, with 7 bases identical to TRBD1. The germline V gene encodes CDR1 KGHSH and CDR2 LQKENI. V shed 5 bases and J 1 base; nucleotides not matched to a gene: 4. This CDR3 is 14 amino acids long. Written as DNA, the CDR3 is TGTGCCAGCTCAGCCGGGACAGCGAACACTGAAGCTTTCTTT. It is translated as CASSAGTANTEAFF.

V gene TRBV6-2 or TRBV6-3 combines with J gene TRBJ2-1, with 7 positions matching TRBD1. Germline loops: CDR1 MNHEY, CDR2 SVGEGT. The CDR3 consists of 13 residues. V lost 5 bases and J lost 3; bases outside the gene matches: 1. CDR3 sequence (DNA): TGTGCCAGCAGTGGGGACAGCTACAATGAGCAGTTCTTC. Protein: CASSGDSYNEQFF.

CDR3 loop: CASSHWGFPEGTQYF. CDR3 nucleotide sequence: TGTGCCAGCAGCCACTGGGGCTTTCCGGAGGGTACGCAGTATTTT. The V call is TRBV11-2, the J call TRBJ2-3; weak D call: TRBD2 (6 bases). Per germline, CDR1 SGHAT and CDR2 FQNNGV. CDR3 length equals 15 residues. Trimming removed 5 bases from V and 8 bases from J, with 20 bases in between.

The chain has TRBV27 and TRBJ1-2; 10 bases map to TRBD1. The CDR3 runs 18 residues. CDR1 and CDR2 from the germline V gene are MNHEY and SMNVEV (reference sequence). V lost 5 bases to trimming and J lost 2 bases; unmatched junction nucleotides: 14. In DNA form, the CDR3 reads TGTGCCAGCAGTCACTTTGGGGCCGACAGGGGGCGAAACTATGGCTACACCTTC. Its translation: CASSHFGADRGRNYGYTF.

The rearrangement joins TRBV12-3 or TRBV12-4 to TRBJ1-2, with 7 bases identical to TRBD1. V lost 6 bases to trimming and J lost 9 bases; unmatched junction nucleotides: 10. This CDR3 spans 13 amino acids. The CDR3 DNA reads TGTGCCAGCAGCCCTGACAGGGAAAGGCGCTACACCTTC. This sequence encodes CASSPDRERRYTF.

The CDR3 protein is CASSPTLSGGWETQYF. The CDR3 nucleotides read TGCGCCAGCAGCCCCACCCTTTCGGGGGGTTGGGAGACCCAGTACTTC. The genes are TRBV5-1 and TRBJ2-5, with 7 nucleotides matching TRBD2. Per the germline V gene, CDR1 is SGHRS and CDR2 is YFSETQ. This CDR3 is built from 16 residues. V lost 4 bases to trimming and J lost 5 bases; unmatched junction nucleotides: 14.